In its sample, the clone carrying this T cell receptor (beta chain) was seen once. The antigen is not known. What was amplified from RNA transcripts were TCR beta CDR3 regions. During a first-round RT-PCR of the TCR CDR3, the HTBI primer set was used. Via MiXCR, TCRdb re-called the multiplex PCR reads, giving one row per CDR3 protein. The profile shows fewer than 700,000 distinct CDR3 sequences, roughly a sixth of them singletons. This entry belongs to a study of T cells in Graves' hyperthyroidism and ophthalmopathy. General observations from the study: Classification by a 13 V-J model distinguished ophthalmopathy from stable hyperthyroidism.

Exclusion of patients followed from uncontrolled infection, other autoimmune disease, pregnancy or lactation. The germline CDR1 and CDR2 sequences are MNHEY and SMNVEV (reference sequence). The CDR3 consists of 14 residues. Trimming removed 5 bases from V and 6 bases from J, with 14 bases in between. The source material was blood. The sequence came from a woman between 18 and 29 years old with Graves' ophthalmopathy. This chain links TRBV27 with TRBJ1-5, with D possibly matching TRBD1 (5 bases). The CDR3 DNA is TGTGCCAGCAGTCCGGGGGGGGAAGGTCAGCCCCAGCATTTT. It is translated as CASSPGGEGQPQHF.